Listed below are T cell receptor beta chains from one sample, sequenced in a study of T cell responses to AZD1222 COVID-19 vaccine. The table came from immunoSEQ multiplex PCR; TCRdb's copy has only in-frame clones and leaves some out. Of about 82,000 clones in the sample, around 90% are singletons; the top ten hold roughly 3.1%. The sample here was peripheral blood, taken 28 days after the second AZD1222 dose. The source of these receptors is an adult who received the AZD1222 COVID-19 vaccine. The CDR3 runs from the conserved cysteine through the conserved F or W. D genes are given only for firm matches. Part of the rows lack a size; the others show once, few, many or a class for expanded clones.

v_call	d_call	j_call	clone_size	cdr3_aa	cdr3_nt
TRBV2	TRBD1	TRBJ1-2	NA	CANQRDRGPDGYTF	TGTGCCAACCAACGGGACAGGGGGCCGGATGGCTACACCTTC
TRBV4-3	NA	TRBJ2-7	NA	CASSQEGNRPEYEQYF	TGCGCCAGCAGCCAAGAGGGGAACCGACCGGAATACGAGCAGTACTTC
TRBV6-4	NA	TRBJ2-1	few	CASSDGSAAHEQFF	TGTGCCAGCAGTGACGGCTCGGCGGCGCATGAGCAGTTCTTC
TRBV29-1	NA	TRBJ2-2	few	CSVAYSNTGELFF	TGCAGCGTGGCGTACTCGAACACCGGGGAGCTGTTTTTT
TRBV7-6	NA	TRBJ1-3	NA	CASSSTSGGRTSGNTIYF	TGTGCCAGCAGCTCGACCTCAGGAGGGCGAACCTCTGGAAACACCATATATTTT
TRBV14	NA	TRBJ1-6	NA	CASSQVGGNNSPLHF	TGTGCCAGCAGCCAAGTCGGGGGAAATAATTCACCCCTCCACTTT
TRBV11-3	NA	TRBJ2-7	NA	CASSLAGGEQYF	TGTGCCAGCAGCTTAGCGGGCGGCGAGCAGTACTTC
TRBV11-2	NA	TRBJ1-1	NA	CASSLGVGLNTEAFF	TGTGCCAGCAGCTTAGGGGTGGGGTTGAACACTGAAGCTTTCTTT
TRBV7-3	NA	TRBJ2-3	NA	CASSSEFRDNGTDTQYF	TGTGCCAGCAGCTCGGAATTCCGGGACAACGGCACAGATACGCAGTATTTT
TRBV5-1	TRBD2	TRBJ2-5	NA	CASSATSGGAYETQYF	TGCGCCAGCAGCGCGACTAGCGGGGGGGCATATGAGACCCAGTACTTC
TRBV5-1	TRBD2	TRBJ2-1	NA	CASSLASGGSPYNEQFF	TGCGCCAGCAGCTTGGCTAGCGGGGGATCTCCCTACAATGAGCAGTTCTTC
TRBV6-5	TRBD2	TRBJ2-1	NA	CASSRLAGGQGEQFF	TGTGCCAGCAGCAGACTAGCGGGGGGGCAGGGTGAGCAGTTCTTC
TRBV10-3	NA	TRBJ1-1	NA	CAISERQNTEAFF	TGTGCCATCAGTGAGAGACAGAACACTGAAGCTTTCTTT
TRBV19	NA	TRBJ1-2	NA	CASSILLDGNYGYTF	TGTGCCAGTAGTATTTTATTAGACGGAAACTATGGCTACACCTTC
TRBV11-3	NA	TRBJ1-3	NA	CASSLDGLGNTIYF	TGTGCCAGCAGCTTAGATGGACTGGGAAACACCATATATTTT
TRBV5-6	NA	TRBJ2-2	NA	CASSLNLNTGELFF	TGTGCCAGCAGCTTGAATCTGAACACCGGGGAGCTGTTTTTT
TRBV11-1	NA	TRBJ2-2	NA	CASRSNTGELFF	TGTGCCAGCAGAAGCAACACCGGGGAGCTGTTTTTT
TRBV7-8	NA	TRBJ1-1	NA	CASSLVSNGGEAFF	TGTGCCAGCAGCTTAGTAAGTAACGGCGGTGAAGCTTTCTTT
TRBV7-8	TRBD2	TRBJ2-1	NA	CASSLELAGGAVWQFF	TGTGCCAGCAGCTTAGAACTAGCGGGGGGCGCCGTGTGGCAGTTCTTC
TRBV19	NA	TRBJ2-7	NA	CASSPLAFGPEQYF	TGTGCCAGTAGTCCCCTAGCGTTCGGTCCCGAGCAGTACTTC
TRBV5-1	NA	TRBJ2-2	NA	CASSFQGGNTGELFF	TGCGCCAGCAGCTTCCAGGGGGGGAACACCGGGGAGCTGTTTTTT
TRBV3-1/TRBV3-2	NA	TRBJ1-1	NA	CASSRTNTEAFF	TGTGCCAGCAGCCGGACGAACACTGAAGCTTTCTTT
TRBV7-9	NA	TRBJ2-5	NA	CASSLAVGARAQTQYF	TGTGCCAGCAGCTTAGCGGTTGGGGCGAGAGCTCAGACCCAGTACTTC
TRBV2	TRBD1	TRBJ2-6	NA	CASTTGQSGANVLTF	TGTGCCAGCACTACGGGACAGTCTGGGGCCAACGTCCTGACTTTC
TRBV2	NA	TRBJ2-5	NA	CASSQPLASETQYF	TGTGCCAGCAGTCAGCCGCTAGCTTCAGAGACCCAGTACTTC
TRBV9	TRBD1	TRBJ2-5	NA	CASSVTGGTGETQYF	TGTGCCAGCAGCGTTACAGGGGGTACGGGGGAGACCCAGTACTTC
TRBV19	TRBD1	TRBJ1-5	once	CASSSMGTGGQPQHF	TGTGCCAGTAGTTCGATGGGGACAGGGGGTCAGCCCCAGCATTTT
TRBV5-8	NA	TRBJ1-1	NA	CASSLSLGNTEAFF	TGTGCCAGCAGCCTATCTTTGGGGAACACTGAAGCTTTCTTT
TRBV4-1	TRBD2	TRBJ2-7	NA	CASSPGLAGGLPYEQYF	TGCGCCAGCAGCCCGGGACTAGCGGGGGGCCTCCCCTACGAGCAGTACTTC
TRBV5-1	NA	TRBJ2-5	once	CASSFFLGGGFQETQYF	TGCGCCAGCAGCTTCTTCCTCGGTGGGGGGTTCCAAGAGACCCAGTACTTC
TRBV2	TRBD1	TRBJ1-2	NA	CASREQGATIYGYTF	TGTGCCAGCAGAGAACAGGGGGCAACGATCTATGGCTACACCTTC